The 13 T cell receptor beta chains reported below all come from one sample, sequenced in a study of shared clonotypes between healthy human individuals. Profiled with immunoSEQ multiplex PCR; TCRdb holds only in-frame clones, not every one. In the table there are roughly 2.2 million clones, approximately 95% of which are singletons. Material: naive CD4+ T cells from PBMCs. The subset: CD45RA+ positively selected. The receptors derive from a young man in good health. Some clones in this sample may be carry-over from other donors' samples.

About this clone: Other DNA sequences in this specimen translate into the identical CDR3. The chain carries TRBV18 and TRBJ2-3; D is uncertain. Germline V gene data show CDR1 as KGHSH and CDR2 as LQKENI. Trimming stripped 2 bases from V and 3 bases from J, with 3 bases between. The CDR3 sequence is 12 residues long. CDR3 in DNA: TGTGCCAGCTCACCAGAGACAGATACGCAGTATTTT. It codes for CASSPETDTQYF.

On this clone: Other DNA sequences in this sample translate to the same CDR3. This rearrangement joins TRBV6-5 to TRBJ1-1; no clear D. CDR1 is MNHEY and CDR2 is SVGAGI in the germline V gene. The CDR3 consists of 13 residues. The germline V and J ends were trimmed by 3 bases and 1 base, with 6 bases remaining between them. The CDR3 loop reads CASSYSRNTEAFF. The DNA for the CDR3 is TGTGCCAGCAGTTATTCCCGGAACACTGAAGCTTTCTTT.

CDR3 sequence: CATSRENYNSNNNEQFF. The CDR3 DNA is TGTGCCACCAGCAGAGAGAATTACAACTCAAACAACAATGAGCAGTTCTTC. This rearrangement joins TRBV15 to TRBJ2-1; D gene ambiguous. The germline V gene encodes CDR1 LNHNV and CDR2 YYDKDF (reference sequence). Between the trimmed V and J ends, which lost 0 bases and 5 bases, there was a span of 17 bases. The CDR3 totals 17 residues.

The chain is built from TRBV5-3 and TRBJ1-3; a possible D gene is TRBD1 (5 bases). TRBV5-3 belongs to the ORF category, with a function that is uncertain. This CDR3 is 16 amino acids long. Trimming cost V 0 bases and J 5 bases, with 15 bases left between them. CDR3 bases: TGTGCCAGAAGCTTGGTTCTACGCAGGGATCGAAACACCATATATTTT. The encoded protein is CARSLVLRRDRNTIYF.

The chain recombines TRBV6-5 with TRBJ2-7, with 7 positions matching TRBD1. Germline lookup yields CDR1 MNHEY and CDR2 SVGAGI. The CDR3 sequence is 14 residues long. Unmatched junction bases numbered 11, after V lost 10 bases and J lost 2 bases. The CDR3 DNA reads TGTGCCACCAGGGGGTGGGACAGCACCTACGAGCAGTACTTC. Protein product: CATRGWDSTYEQYF.

The rearrangement joins TRBV6-6 to TRBJ2-3, with 8 bases aligning to TRBD2. With V trimmed by 5 bases and J by 7 bases, 11 bases remained unmatched. CDR1 is MNHNY and CDR2 is SVGAGI in the germline V gene (reference sequence). This CDR3 comprises 15 residues. CDR3: CASSRVEKREHTQYF. Here the CDR3 DNA reads TGTGCCAGCAGTCGAGTAGAAAAGCGGGAGCATACGCAGTATTTT.

This chain connects TRBV6-5 to TRBJ2-1; perhaps D is TRBD1 or TRBD2 (6 bases each). Germline values: CDR1 MNHEY, CDR2 SVGAGI. The V end lost 6 bases, the J end lost 7 bases, and 16 bases lay between the germline ends. There are 14 residues in the CDR3. CDR3 residues: CASRRGGLGNEQFF. CDR3 nucleotide sequence: TGTGCCAGCAGGAGAGGGGGGTTGGGGAATGAGCAGTTCTTC.

Remarks on this clone: This sample also contains other DNA sequences that code for the same CDR3. The rearrangement uses TRBV4-2 and TRBJ2-5, with D unresolved. Germline lookup yields CDR1 LGHNA and CDR2 YNFKEQ. This CDR3 spans 12 amino acids. V was trimmed by 2 bases and J by 5 bases, leaving 6 bases between them. The DNA for the CDR3 is TGTGCCAGCAGCCAAAGTAGGGAGACCCAGTACTTC. Its translation is CASSQSRETQYF.

Only a few counts were recorded for this clone. The same CDR3 also results from other DNA sequences found in this sample. CDR3 amino acids: CASSPNTDTQYF. The CDR3 bases are TGTGCCAGCTCACCGAACACAGATACGCAGTATTTT. J is TRBJ2-3 and V is TRBV18, with D unclear. This CDR3 region has 12 residues. CDR1 KGHSH and CDR2 LQKENI come from the germline V gene. V was clipped by 3 bases and J by 2 bases, with 3 bases between them. The full variable domain, with the rest looked up from reference TRBV18 and TRBJ2-3, is NAGVMQNPRHLVRRRGQEARLRCSPMKGHSHVYWYRQLPEEGLKFMVYLQKENIIDESGMPKERFSAEFPKEGPSILRIQQVVRGDSAAYFCASSPNTDTQYFGPGTRLTVL.

Of note for this clone: Other DNA sequences in the sample encode the same CDR3. The chain recombines TRBV6-5 with TRBJ2-7, with 11 bases aligning to TRBD1. After removal of 0 bases from V and 4 bases from J, the junction contained 2 bases not matched to a gene. The CDR3 totals 15 residues. Germline V CDR1 and CDR2: MNHEY, SVGAGI. CDR3 residues: CASSYSGTGGYEQYF. The CDR3 region has the DNA TGTGCCAGCAGTTACTCCGGGACAGGGGGATACGAGCAGTACTTC.

This CDR3 is CASSREGMNTEAFF. In nucleotides, the CDR3 is TGTGCCAGCAGTAGGGAAGGGATGAACACTGAAGCTTTCTTT. The gene calls are TRBV2 and TRBJ1-1; D not resolved. Per germline, CDR1 SNHLY and CDR2 FYNNEI. The CDR3 is made up of 14 amino acids. Trimming removed 5 bases from V and 0 bases from J, with 10 bases in between.

This clone was seen only once. Other DNA sequences in the same sample also yield this CDR3. V is TRBV6-5 and J is TRBJ2-7; 7 bases line up with TRBD2. The CDR3 has 12 amino acids. The ends lost 9 bases at V and 3 bases at J; junction bases unmatched: 5. Germline values: CDR1 MNHEY, CDR2 SVGAGI. CDR3 bases: TGTGCCAGTTCAGGGAGGGGCTACGAGCAGTACTTC. As protein: CASSGRGYEQYF.

V is TRBV18 and J is TRBJ2-7, with TRBD1 matching over 8 bases. Germline V gene sequence: CDR1 KGHSH, CDR2 LQKENI. The CDR3 runs 16 residues. The V gene end was trimmed by 4 bases and the J gene end by 0 bases; junction bases not matched to a gene: 8. Here the CDR3 reads CASSRVSGTGSYEQYF. The DNA of the CDR3 is TGTGCCAGCTCACGAGTATCCGGGACAGGCTCCTACGAGCAGTACTTC.